Below, one T cell receptor (beta chain) is given with its context. The sample is drawn from a study of blood T cell repertoires in COVID-19. Turning to the study itself: Researchers got acute and convalescent COVID-19 samples from the United States, Italy and Spain.

Sequencing was performed with immunoSEQ multiplex PCR; in TCRdb, only in-frame clones are kept and a portion is missing. The data show about 59,000 clones, about nine tenths seen once. The sequenced sample consisted of peripheral blood. The TCR comes from a human donor in a cohort sampled during active COVID-19.

CDR3 amino acids: CSASSGSADTQYF. The CDR3 DNA is TGCAGCGCAAGTAGCGGGAGTGCAGATACGCAGTATTTT. The rearrangement joins TRBV29-1 to TRBJ2-3, with 9 bases lining up with TRBD2. Germline-derived CDR1 and CDR2 are SQVTM and ANQGSEA. Trimming took 7 bases from V and 4 from J; bases not matched to a gene: 6. This CDR3 comprises 13 residues.